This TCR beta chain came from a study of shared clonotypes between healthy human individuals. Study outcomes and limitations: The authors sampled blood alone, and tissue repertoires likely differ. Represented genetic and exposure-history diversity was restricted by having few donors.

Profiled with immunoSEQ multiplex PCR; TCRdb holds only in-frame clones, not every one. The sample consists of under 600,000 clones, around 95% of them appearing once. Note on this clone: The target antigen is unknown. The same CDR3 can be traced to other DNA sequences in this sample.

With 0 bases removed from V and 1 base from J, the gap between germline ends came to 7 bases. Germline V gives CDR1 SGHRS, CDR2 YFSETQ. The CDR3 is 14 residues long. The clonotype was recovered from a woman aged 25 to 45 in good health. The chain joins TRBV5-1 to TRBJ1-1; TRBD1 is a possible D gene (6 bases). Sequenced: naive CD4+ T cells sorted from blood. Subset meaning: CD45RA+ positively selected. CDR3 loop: CASSLEQGNTEAFF. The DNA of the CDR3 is TGCGCCAGCAGCTTGGAACAGGGGAACACTGAAGCTTTCTTT.